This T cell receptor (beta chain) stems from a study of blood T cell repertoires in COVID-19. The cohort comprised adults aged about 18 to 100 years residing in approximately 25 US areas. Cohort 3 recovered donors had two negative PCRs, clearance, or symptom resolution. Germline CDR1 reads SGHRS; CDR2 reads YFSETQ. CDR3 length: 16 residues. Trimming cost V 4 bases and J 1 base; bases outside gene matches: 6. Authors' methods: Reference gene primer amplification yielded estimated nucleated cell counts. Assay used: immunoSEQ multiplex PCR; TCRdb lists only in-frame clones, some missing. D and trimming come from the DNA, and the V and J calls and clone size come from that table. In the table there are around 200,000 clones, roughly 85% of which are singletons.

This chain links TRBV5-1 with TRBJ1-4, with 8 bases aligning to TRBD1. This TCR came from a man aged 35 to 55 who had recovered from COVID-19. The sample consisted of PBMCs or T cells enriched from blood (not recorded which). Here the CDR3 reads CASSHGQGGTNEKLFF. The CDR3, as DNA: TGCGCCAGCAGCCATGGACAGGGTGGAACTAATGAAAAACTGTTTTTT. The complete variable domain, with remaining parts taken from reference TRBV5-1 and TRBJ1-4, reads KAGVTQTPRYLIKTRGQQVTLSCSPISGHRSVSWYQQTPGQGLQFLFEYFSETQRNKGNFPGRFSGRQFSNSRSEMNVSTLELGDSALYLCASSHGQGGTNEKLFFGSGTQLSVL.